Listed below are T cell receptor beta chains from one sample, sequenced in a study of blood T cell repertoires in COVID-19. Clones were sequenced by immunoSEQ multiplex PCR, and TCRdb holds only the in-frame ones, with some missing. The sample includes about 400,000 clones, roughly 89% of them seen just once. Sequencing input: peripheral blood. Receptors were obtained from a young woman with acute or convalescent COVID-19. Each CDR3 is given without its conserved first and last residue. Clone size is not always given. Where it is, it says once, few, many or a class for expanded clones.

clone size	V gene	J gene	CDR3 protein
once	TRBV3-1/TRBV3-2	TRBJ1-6	ASSPINNSPLH
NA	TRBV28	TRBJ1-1	ASSFGTAMRAF
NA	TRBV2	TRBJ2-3	ASSEAWGRTDTQY
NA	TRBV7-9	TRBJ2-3	ASSLATGGDSSYTDTQY
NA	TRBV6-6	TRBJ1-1	ASSVAGGVNTEAF
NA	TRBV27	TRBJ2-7	ASSLGQATYEQY
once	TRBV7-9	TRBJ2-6	ASSLTASGANVLT
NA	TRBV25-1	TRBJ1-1	ASSNGDTEAF
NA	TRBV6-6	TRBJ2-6	ASSPGGANVLT
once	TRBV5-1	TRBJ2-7	ASSPRDRGEY
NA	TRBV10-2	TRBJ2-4	ASSEEGNIQY
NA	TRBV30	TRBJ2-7	AWSAGGNYEQY
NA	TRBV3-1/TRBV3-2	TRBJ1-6	ASSSGTGGAPLH
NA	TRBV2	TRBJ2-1	ASSENLVYSSYNEQF
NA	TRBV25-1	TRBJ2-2	ASSEKGRAYTGELF
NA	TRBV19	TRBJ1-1	ASSIIQGMNTEAF
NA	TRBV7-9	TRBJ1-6	ASSLWGQANSPLH
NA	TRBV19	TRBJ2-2	ASSPQVSGGELF
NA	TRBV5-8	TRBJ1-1	ASSLRVSSNTEAF
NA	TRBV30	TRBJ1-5	AWSRTGANQPQH
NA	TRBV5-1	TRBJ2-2	ASSLAGGGLYVTGELF
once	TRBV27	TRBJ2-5	ASSDLRRETQY
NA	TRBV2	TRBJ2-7	ASRARTGYYEQY
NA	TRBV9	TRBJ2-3	ASQGGGTDTQY
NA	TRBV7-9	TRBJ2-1	ASSFRAGGNEQF
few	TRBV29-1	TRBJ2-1	SAGDGAIGSEQF
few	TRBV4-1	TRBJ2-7	ASSQVQDRGYEQY
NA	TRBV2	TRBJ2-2	ASSYGAGKGGGELF
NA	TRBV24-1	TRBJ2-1	ATSGTGDPRRYNEQF
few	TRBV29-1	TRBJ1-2	SATGTGGARGYT
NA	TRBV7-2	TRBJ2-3	ASSLAGGSTDTQY
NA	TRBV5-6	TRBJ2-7	ASSFGTGGLGQY
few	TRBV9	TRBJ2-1	ASSVSGGAVNEQF
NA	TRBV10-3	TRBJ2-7	AISLPWGTGGSYEQY
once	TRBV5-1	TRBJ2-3	ASSLARVQSDTQY
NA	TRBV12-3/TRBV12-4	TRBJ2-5	ASVRQDQETQY